The 30 T cell receptor beta chains in this list originate from one sample, sequenced in a study of a mutant IDH1 vaccine in newly diagnosed glioma. Described time point: week 47, end of study. What each vaccine dose contained was 300 ug of mutant IDH1 20-mer peptide, accompanied by topical imiquimod. No antigens are known for them. The data were produced by immunoSEQ multiplex PCR, yet TCRdb's version contains in-frame clones alone and is incomplete. The data contain over 50,000 clones, 76% of them singletons. The sample here was PBMCs, taken from a glioma patient whose treatment included an IDH1 peptide vaccine. The source is a woman in her thirties or forties with glioma. Some clones in this sample may be carry-over from other donors' samples.

The chain employs TRBV5-6 and TRBJ1-5; no reliable D call. The CDR3 contains 15 residues. V was cut by 3 bases and J by 3 bases, with 13 bases left in between. Germline assignment: CDR1 SGHDT and CDR2 YYEEEE. As DNA, the CDR3 is TGTGCCAGCAGCTCTTTGGGTTTGAACAATCAGCCCCAGCATTTT. Residues: CASSSLGLNNQPQHF. Complete variable domain (other parts from reference TRBV5-6 and TRBJ1-5): DAGVTQSPTHLIKTRGQQVTLRCSPKSGHDTVSWYQQALGQGPQFIFQYYEEEERQRGNFPDRFSGHQFPNYSSELNVNALLLGDSALYLCASSSLGLNNQPQHFGDGTRLSIL.

V is TRBV4-1 and J is TRBJ1-1; a possible D gene is TRBD1 (6 bases). V lost 5 bases and J lost 1, with 14 bases in between. Germline V gives CDR1 MGHRA, CDR2 YSYEKL. This CDR3 spans 15 amino acids. CDR3 sequence reads: CASSMGSGANTEAFF. The CDR3 DNA sequence: TGCGCCAGCAGCATGGGCTCAGGGGCGAACACTGAAGCTTTCTTT.

DNA of the CDR3: TGTGCCACCAGCGGGGCCCCGTCCTACGAGCAGTACTTC. Protein: CATSGAPSYEQYF. V gene TRBV10-3 combines with J gene TRBJ2-7; 7 bases agree with TRBD2. Unmatched junction bases numbered 7, after V lost 10 bases and J lost 1 base. The V gene's germline CDR1 is ENHRY and CDR2 SYGVKD. The CDR3 runs to 13 residues.

The table lists this clone with a few counts. A read error may account for a junction end that differs from germline. The chain carries TRBV7-6 and TRBJ2-2, with 7 bases that match TRBD1. The CDR3 is 16 residues long. Germline CDR1 SGHVS, CDR2 FNYEAQ. Here the CDR3 reads CASSRDTGANTRELFF. The CDR3 nucleotides are TGTGCCAGCAGCCGCGATACAGGGGCGAACACCAGGGAGCTGTTTTTT.

This clone was detected only once. V is TRBV9 and J is TRBJ1-2, with TRBD1 matching 10 bases. The CDR3 is 18 amino acids. With V trimmed by 0 bases and J by 3 bases, 11 bases remained unmatched. Germline lookup yields CDR1 SGDLS and CDR2 YYNGEE. CDR3 residues: CASSVDLRDRGIDYGYTF. DNA of the CDR3: TGTGCCAGCAGCGTAGACCTCCGGGACAGGGGAATTGACTATGGCTACACCTTC.

The V and J genes are TRBV10-1 and TRBJ1-6; 10 positions agree with TRBD1. This CDR3 comprises 15 residues. The J segment lost 9 bases and the V segment lost 2 bases, leaving 4 bases of the junction unmatched. Germline CDR1 WNHNN, CDR2 SYGVQD (reference sequence). CDR3 protein: CASSETGQGISPLHF. CDR3 nucleotide sequence: TGCGCCAGCAGTGAGACGGGACAGGGGATTTCACCCCTCCACTTT.

The rearrangement uses TRBV18 and TRBJ2-7, with 16 nucleotides matching TRBD2. V lost 3 bases and J lost 3; bases outside the gene matches: 11. The length of the CDR3 is 19 residues. CDR1 KGHSH and CDR2 LQKENI come from the germline V gene. The CDR3 sequence: CASSPRKGTSGGASYEQYF. The CDR3 nucleotides read TGTGCCAGCTCACCGAGAAAGGGGACTAGCGGGGGGGCGAGCTACGAGCAGTACTTC.

The rearrangement joins TRBV2 to TRBJ2-5, with 7 nucleotides matching TRBD2. CDR1 is SNHLY and CDR2 is FYNNEI in the germline V gene. Trimming cost V 4 bases and J 5 bases; bases outside gene matches: 13. The CDR3 spans 16 residues. CDR3 loop: CASSARRVGGRETQYF. In DNA form, the CDR3 reads TGTGCCAGCAGTGCCCGAAGGGTGGGGGGGAGGGAGACCCAGTACTTC. Based on the CDR3 plus reference TRBV2 and TRBJ2-5, the full variable domain is EPEVTQTPSHQVTQMGQEVILRCVPISNHLYFYWYRQILGQKVEFLVSFYNNEISEKSEIFDDQFSVERPDGSNFTLKIRSTKLEDSAMYFCASSARRVGGRETQYFGPGTRLLVL.

The V call is TRBV9, the J call TRBJ2-1; 8 bases align to TRBD2. CDR1 is SGDLS, CDR2 YYNGEE, per germline. This CDR3 is 15 amino acids long. The V and J ends lost 3 bases and 7 bases, in that order; junction bases with no gene match: 9. The CDR3 DNA sequence: TGTGCCAGCAGCGCCGCGGGGGGCCAGGGAAATGAGCAGTTCTTC. Amino acid sequence: CASSAAGGQGNEQFF.

V usage is TRBV30 and J usage is TRBJ2-5; 10 nucleotides agree with TRBD1. V shed 5 bases and J 4 bases; nucleotides not matched to a gene: 4. Germline CDR1 GTSNPN, CDR2 SVGIG (reference sequence). The CDR3 has 13 amino acids. The CDR3 nucleotides are TGTGCCTGGCAAAGACAGGGGGCAGAGACCCAGTACTTC. It encodes CAWQRQGAETQYF.

The chain uses TRBV6-1 and TRBJ1-4; TRBD1 matches 7 bases. CDR3 length: 14 residues. Germline V CDR1 and CDR2: MNHNS, SASEGT. Losses at the gene ends were 3 bases for V and 4 bases for J; bases not matched to a gene: 2. The CDR3 nucleotides are TGTGCCAGCAGTGATCGACAGGGTAATGAAAAACTGTTTTTT. As protein: CASSDRQGNEKLFF.

The chain joins TRBV6-6 to TRBJ1-6; a weak D match, TRBD1 (5 bases). This CDR3 spans 15 amino acids. The V end lost 6 bases, the J end lost 5 bases, and 14 bases lay between the germline ends. Looked up from germline, CDR1 is MNHNY and CDR2 is SVGAGI (reference sequence). Here the CDR3 reads CASSFSGTDNSPLHF. Written as DNA, the CDR3 is TGTGCCAGCAGCTTCTCCGGGACGGATAATTCACCCCTCCACTTT.

The rearrangement uses TRBV15 and TRBJ2-2; D is ambiguous. The CDR3 is 13 residues long. Trimming removed 4 bases from V and 8 bases from J, with 11 bases in between. CDR1 and CDR2 from the germline V gene are LNHNV and YYDKDF (reference sequence). The CDR3 DNA sequence: TGTGCCACCAGCAACACGAGGCCAGGGGAGCTGTTTTTT. Protein sequence: CATSNTRPGELFF.

The chain couples TRBV7-6 to TRBJ1-2; D is possibly TRBD1 (6 bases). Trimming removed 7 bases from V and 3 bases from J, with 15 bases in between. The CDR3 is made up of 14 amino acids. The germline CDR1 and CDR2 sequences are SGHVS and FNYEAQ. In DNA form, the CDR3 reads TGTGCCAGCACCCTGCGAGCAGGGGACTATGGCTACACCTTC. This sequence encodes CASTLRAGDYGYTF.

The chain couples TRBV7-2 to TRBJ1-2, with a possible D match to TRBD1 (5 bases). Trimming left V 5 bases short and J 3 bases short, with 19 bases between. The length of the CDR3 is 16 residues. Germline V gene data show CDR1 as SGHTA and CDR2 as FQGNSA. The CDR3 region is CASSRASEGNYYGYTF. Written as DNA, the CDR3 is TGTGCCAGCAGCAGAGCCTCCGAGGGGAACTACTATGGCTACACCTTC. Based on the CDR3 plus reference TRBV7-2 and TRBJ1-2, the full variable domain is GAGVSQSPSNKVTEKGKDVELRCDPISGHTALYWYRQSLGQGLEFLIYFQGNSAPDKSGLPSDRFSAERTGGSVSTLTIQRTQQEDSAVYLCASSRASEGNYYGYTFGSGTRLTVV.

The chain employs TRBV5-1 and TRBJ2-3, with 9 bases identical to TRBD1. Trimming cost V 4 bases and J 4 bases; bases outside gene matches: 10. Germline CDR1 SGHRS, CDR2 YFSETQ. The CDR3 is made up of 16 amino acids. CDR3 coding DNA: TGCGCCAGCAGCACCGGACAGGGGTTATTATCAGATACGCAGTATTTT. The encoded protein is CASSTGQGLLSDTQYF.

The DNA for the CDR3 is TGTGCCAGCATCCCCGGTGACAGGGACGGCTACGAGCAGTACTTC. Translated, it gives CASIPGDRDGYEQYF. V gene TRBV7-9 combines with J gene TRBJ2-7; 7 bases align to TRBD1. This CDR3 spans 15 amino acids. J gave up 3 bases and V 7 bases, and 12 bases lay outside the gene matches. Germline V gives CDR1 SEHNR, CDR2 FQNEAQ (reference sequence).

The V call is TRBV29-1, the J call TRBJ2-5, with TRBD2 matching 9 bases. This CDR3 is built from 14 residues. Germline values: CDR1 SQVTM, CDR2 ANQGSEA. The V gene end was trimmed by 7 bases and the J gene end by 4 bases; junction bases not matched to a gene: 10. The CDR3 sequence is CSAPRNSGGETQYF. CDR3 in DNA: TGCAGCGCCCCTCGTAATAGCGGGGGAGAGACCCAGTACTTC.

The V and J genes are TRBV5-1 and TRBJ1-3; 8 bases are a match to TRBD1. Germline V gene lookup returns CDR1 SGHRS and CDR2 YFSETQ. The CDR3 sequence is 15 residues long. J lost 0 bases, V lost 5 bases, and 4 bases had no gene match. The CDR3 sequence: CASRPTGVSGNTIYF. In DNA, the CDR3 is TGCGCCAGCAGGCCGACAGGGGTCTCTGGAAACACCATATATTTT. Full variable domain (rest looked up from reference TRBV5-1 and TRBJ1-3): KAGVTQTPRYLIKTRGQQVTLSCSPISGHRSVSWYQQTPGQGLQFLFEYFSETQRNKGNFPGRFSGRQFSNSRSEMNVSTLELGDSALYLCASRPTGVSGNTIYFGEGSWLTVV.

As for this clone: The junction and the germline gene differ at one end; a read error may be behind it. The chain couples TRBV7-7 to TRBJ2-1; a weak D match, TRBD2 (5 bases). Looked up from germline, CDR1 is SSHAT and CDR2 is FNYEAQ (reference sequence). This CDR3 is built from 13 residues. CDR3 nucleotides: TGTGCTAGCAGCTTGAGGGTGAACAATGAGCAGTTCTTC. Protein product: CASSLRVNNEQFF.

Only a few counts were recorded for this clone. V usage is TRBV9 and J usage is TRBJ1-5, with a possible D match to TRBD1 (5 bases). This CDR3 is built from 14 residues. Trimming stripped 4 bases from V and 7 bases from J, with 15 bases between. CDR1 and CDR2 from the germline V gene are SGDLS and YYNGEE. The CDR3 nucleotides read TGTGCCAGCAGCCGGGATGATTGGGGCCAGCCCCAGCATTTT. Translating it yields CASSRDDWGQPQHF.

V usage is TRBV2 and J usage is TRBJ2-7; 8 bases line up with TRBD1. The junction had 6 bases not matched to a gene; V was cut back by 6 bases and J by 5 bases. CDR1 and CDR2 from the germline V gene are SNHLY and FYNNEI. CDR3 size: 13 residues. DNA of the CDR3: TGTGCCAGCAGAACAGGGGGTAGGAACGAGCAGTACTTC. Protein: CASRTGGRNEQYF.

The chain has TRBV11-2 and TRBJ1-1; no clear D gene. From germline, CDR1 is SGHAT and CDR2 FQNNGV. The CDR3 has 13 residues. The V end was cut by 5 bases, the J end by 4 bases, with 11 bases between. In nucleotides, the CDR3 is TGTGCCAGCAGCCCCCGGGCGGCCACTGAAGCTTTCTTT. Residues: CASSPRAATEAFF.

The CDR3 DNA follows: TGTGCCACGGCCCGGCAGGGGGCGCGCGACGAGCAGTACTTC. Amino acid sequence: CATARQGARDEQYF. The chain is built from TRBV10-3 and TRBJ2-7, with 8 nucleotides matching TRBD1. Unmatched junction bases numbered 13, after V lost 10 bases and J lost 5 bases. Germline V gene sequence: CDR1 ENHRY, CDR2 SYGVKD. The CDR3 has 14 amino acids.

The genes are TRBV4-3 and TRBJ2-1; no firm D call. V lost 2 bases and J lost 8, with 16 bases in between. The germline gives CDR1 LGHNA, CDR2 YSLEER. This CDR3 region has 15 residues. CDR3 nucleotides: TGCGCCAGCAGCCAAACCAACCGGGTCGACGATGAGCAGTTCTTC. Translation: CASSQTNRVDDEQFF.

The chain has TRBV4-3 and TRBJ1-1; D is ambiguous. CDR3 size: 13 residues. Between the trimmed V and J ends, which lost 0 bases and 0 bases, there was a span of 2 bases. The V gene's germline CDR1 is LGHNA and CDR2 YSLEER. The DNA of the CDR3 is TGCGCCAGCAGCCAAGATCTGAACACTGAAGCTTTCTTT. This encodes CASSQDLNTEAFF.

This clone was counted a few times. This chain links TRBV18 with TRBJ1-1, with TRBD1 as a possible D gene (5 bases). V lost 6 bases, J lost 11 bases, and 16 bases lay in between. Germline V gives CDR1 KGHSH, CDR2 LQKENI. This CDR3 region has 12 residues. CDR3 coding DNA: TGTGCCAGCTCGGGGGGGACGGAAACGGCTTTCTTT. It specifies CASSGGTETAFF.

The table lists this clone with a count of one. The V gene is TRBV5-1, the J gene TRBJ1-5; no firm D call. Between the trimmed V and J ends, which lost 4 bases and 2 bases, there was a span of 13 bases. Germline CDR1 SGHRS, CDR2 YFSETQ. The length of the CDR3 is 15 residues. CDR3 in DNA: TGCGCCAGCAGCCCCGAGAGGGATGGCAATCAGCCCCAGCATTTT. It codes for CASSPERDGNQPQHF.

CDR3 nucleotide sequence: TGTGCCACCAGCAGAGACAGACAGGGATCGGGTGAGCAGTTCTTC. This codes for CATSRDRQGSGEQFF. This chain connects TRBV15 to TRBJ2-1; 7 nucleotides align to TRBD1. Germline V CDR1 and CDR2: LNHNV, YYDKDF (reference sequence). This CDR3 contains 15 residues. J was trimmed by 9 bases and V by 0 bases; bases with no gene match: 8.

The chain combines TRBV19 with TRBJ1-1, with TRBD1 matching over 8 bases. The trim removed 2 bases at V and 1 base at J, leaving 0 bases unmatched. This CDR3 has 14 residues. Per the germline V gene, CDR1 is LNHDA and CDR2 is SQIVND (reference sequence). CDR3 coding DNA: TGTGCCAGTAGTATAACAGGGGGGAACACTGAAGCTTTCTTT. Translation gives CASSITGGNTEAFF.